The clone carrying this T cell receptor (beta chain) was detected ten times or more. Its antigen is undetermined. The data originate from a study of CD8 T cells in ankylosing spondylitis. The study, taken as a whole, reports: With a CD8+ phenotype, disease-linked clones were relatively rare in peripheral blood. According to the report, clones linked to the disease were significantly enriched in matched synovial fluid samples taken from ankylosing spondylitis patients. A motif in TCR beta, a set of 8 or 9 highly homologous variants, appeared characteristic of ankylosing spondylitis blood.

With V trimmed by 4 bases and J by 7 bases, 10 bases remained unmatched. The length of the CDR3 is 17 residues. Germline values: CDR1 SGHDT, CDR2 YYEEEE. 5'-RACE, quantitative and with molecular barcodes, yielded the TCR beta libraries. MiXCR was run by TCRdb on the 5' RACE reads, yielding one entry per CDR3 protein. The sample lists approximately 260,000 distinct CDR3 sequences, less than 10% occurring once. Input material: blood, either unsorted or a sorted T cell fraction (not recorded which). This TCR derives from a male donor with ankylosing spondylitis or in good health (not recorded which). The gene calls are TRBV5-6 and TRBJ2-2; 13 nucleotides match TRBD2. DNA for the CDR3: TGTGCCAGCAGCAACGGACTAGCGGGAGCCCGGGGCGGGGAGCTGTTTTTT. It specifies CASSNGLAGARGGELFF. The full variable domain, in which reference TRBV5-6 and TRBJ2-2 provide the parts outside the CDR3, is DAGVTQSPTHLIKTRGQQVTLRCSPKSGHDTVSWYQQALGQGPQFIFQYYEEEERQRGNFPDRFSGHQFPNYSSELNVNALLLGDSALYLCASSNGLAGARGGELFFGEGSRLTVL.